Sequencing of this T cell receptor beta chain was carried out in a study of OX40 agonist ivuxolimab in advanced cancers. This clone has just one count. Antigen unknown. Individuals having autoimmune disease history or systemic immunosuppression were not enrolled. Findings of the study overall: Expanded clones were, on average, more numerous in CD8+ T cells than in CD4+. CD4+ and CD8+ blood T cells expanded clonally by week 6 at 0.1 to 3.0 mg/kg.

V was cut by 7 bases and J by 2 bases, with 20 bases left in between. Germline-derived CDR1 and CDR2 are SGHRS and YFSETQ. The CDR3 sequence is 16 residues long. Measured with immunoSEQ multiplex PCR; TCRdb has only the in-frame clones, and not every one. There are under 85,000 clones in the sample; 87% occur only once, and 2.5% to 3% lies in the top ten. The TCR originated in an adult with an advanced solid tumor such as melanoma, head and neck, liver or kidney cancer. This sample comprised CD4+ or CD8+ T cells sorted from blood, obtained in a trial of the OX40 agonist ivuxolimab. V is TRBV5-1 and J is TRBJ2-3, with a possible D match to TRBD2 (5 bases). This CDR3 reads CASGLQVGIDTDTQYF. In DNA, the CDR3 is TGCGCCAGCGGACTTCAAGTCGGGATCGACACAGATACGCAGTATTTT.